These 19 T cell receptor beta chains came from one sample sequenced in a study of blood T cell repertoires in COVID-19. Libraries were prepared by immunoSEQ multiplex PCR; TCRdb keeps only in-frame clonotypes and omits some of them. The sample carries about 160,000 clones, about 85% recorded once. The specimen was peripheral blood. The receptor set was obtained from a woman aged 60 to 75 with COVID-19, enrolled during active disease.

J is TRBJ1-2 and V is TRBV29-1; D might be TRBD1 (6 bases). Germline assignment: CDR1 SQVTM and CDR2 ANQGSEA. CDR3 length: 15 amino acids. V lost 6 bases to trimming and J lost 0 bases, with 17 bases between them. CDR3 DNA sequence: TGCAGCGTCCCCAGGGTGGGGGCTTCTAACTATGGCTACACCTTC. Translated: CSVPRVGASNYGYTF.

The V call is TRBV2, the J call TRBJ1-4; perhaps TRBD1 as D (6 bases). Trimming removed 6 bases from V and 0 bases from J, with 14 bases in between. The CDR3 has 16 amino acids. Germline CDR1 is SNHLY and CDR2 is FYNNEI. The CDR3 DNA reads as TGTGCCAGCAGCCCCGGCAGGACAGCAACTAATGAAAAACTGTTTTTT. Translated: CASSPGRTATNEKLFF.

This chain links TRBV23-1 with TRBJ1-2; 7 bases match TRBD1. TRBV23-1 is placed among ORFs of uncertain function. This CDR3 region has 19 residues. V lost 3 bases and J lost 0; bases outside the gene matches: 16. The CDR3 spells CASSHNGSDRSNTNYGYTF. CDR3 in DNA: TGCGCCAGCAGTCATAATGGTTCGGACAGGAGCAATACTAACTATGGCTACACCTTC.

This clone occurred once. The chain is built from TRBV9 and TRBJ2-1, with D maybe TRBD2 (6 bases). Trimming removed 4 bases from V and 8 bases from J, with 19 bases in between. There are 15 residues in the CDR3. Germline assignment: CDR1 SGDLS and CDR2 YYNGEE. The CDR3 bases are TGTGCCAGCAGCCCCGTAGCGGTCGGAATCGATGAGCAGTTCTTC. Translated: CASSPVAVGIDEQFF.

The chain combines TRBV27 with TRBJ2-2; D is unresolved. The CDR3 is 13 residues long. From germline, CDR1 is MNHEY and CDR2 SMNVEV (reference sequence). Trimming stripped 3 bases from V and 3 bases from J, with 5 bases between. CDR3 DNA sequence: TGTGCCAGCAGTTTCGGTTACACCGGGGAGCTGTTTTTT. Protein product: CASSFGYTGELFF.

This sequence joins TRBV7-3 and TRBJ1-1; no definite D call. Germline assignment: CDR1 SGHTA and CDR2 FQGTGA. The CDR3 is made up of 13 amino acids. V shed 0 bases and J shed 6 bases, with 8 bases lying between them. The CDR3 region is CASSLTPRAEAFF. CDR3 bases: TGTGCCAGCAGCTTAACCCCGCGGGCTGAAGCTTTCTTT.

This rearrangement joins TRBV18 to TRBJ1-2; 7 bases match TRBD1. The V gene end was trimmed by 3 bases and the J gene end by 4 bases; junction bases not matched to a gene: 8. CDR1 is KGHSH, CDR2 LQKENI, per germline. The CDR3 contains 15 residues. CDR3 nucleotides: TGTGCCAGCTCACCTGCGACAGGGTTAGGCTATGGCTACACCTTC. It is translated as CASSPATGLGYGYTF.

The V call is TRBV5-1, the J call TRBJ1-4, with 8 bases identical to TRBD1. With 0 bases clipped from V and 8 bases from J, the junction kept 9 bases outside the gene matches. The CDR3 runs 16 residues. The germline CDR1 and CDR2 sequences are SGHRS and YFSETQ. The DNA for the CDR3 is TGCGCCAGCAGCTTGGATCCAGGGGGCGTTGGGGAAAAACTGTTTTTT. Protein product: CASSLDPGGVGEKLFF.

This clone was seen a handful of times. This chain uses TRBV9 with TRBJ2-2; the match to TRBD2 covers 10 bases. V shed 3 bases and J 4 bases; nucleotides not matched to a gene: 9. This CDR3 contains 17 residues. The germline gives CDR1 SGDLS, CDR2 YYNGEE. CDR3 coding DNA: TGTGCCAGCAGCGATTTGGGACTAGCGAAGGGCACCGGGGAGCTGTTTTTT. Protein: CASSDLGLAKGTGELFF. The full variable domain, in which reference TRBV9 and TRBJ2-2 provide the parts outside the CDR3, is DSGVTQTPKHLITATGQRVTLRCSPRSGDLSVYWYQQSLDQGLQFLIQYYNGEERAKGNILERFSAQQFPDLHSELNLSSLELGDSALYFCASSDLGLAKGTGELFFGEGSRLTVL.

The CDR3 reads CASSSPSGTTNTEAFF. CDR3 nucleotides: TGTGCCAGCAGTTCTCCATCCGGGACAACGAACACTGAAGCTTTCTTT. The chain uses TRBV28 and TRBJ1-1, with D maybe TRBD1 (6 bases). The ends were cut back, 4 bases at V and 1 base at J, with 16 bases in the middle. There are 16 residues in the CDR3. CDR1 is MDHEN, CDR2 SYDVKM, per germline.

The V and J genes are TRBV28 and TRBJ2-6; the D gene is possibly TRBD1 (6 bases). The CDR3 is 16 amino acids. CDR1 is MDHEN and CDR2 is SYDVKM in the germline V gene. The germline V and J ends were trimmed by 6 bases and 1 base, with 13 bases remaining between them. The CDR3 coding sequence is TGTGCCAGCAGACCGGGACATCGATCTGGGGCCAACGTCCTGACTTTC. Translated, it gives CASRPGHRSGANVLTF.

The chain couples TRBV27 to TRBJ1-1; D gene uncertain. CDR3 size: 13 residues. Germline-derived CDR1 and CDR2 are MNHEY and SMNVEV (reference sequence). Deletions cut 5 bases from V and 5 bases from J, with 12 bases between. The CDR3 sequence: CASSPHRGTEAFF. CDR3 nucleotide sequence: TGTGCCAGCAGTCCCCACCGAGGGACTGAAGCTTTCTTT.

The chain links TRBV7-3 to TRBJ1-2; 7 positions match TRBD1. The germline CDR1 and CDR2 sequences are SGHTA and FQGTGA. The CDR3 covers 13 residues. V lost 5 bases, J lost 5 bases, and 5 bases stayed unmatched. The CDR3 nucleotides are TGTGCCAGCAGCCCCGGACAGGCTTATGGCTACACCTTC. Its protein is CASSPGQAYGYTF.

The count of this clone is one. The rearrangement uses TRBV13 and TRBJ2-1, with 7 bases matching TRBD2. The ends lost 5 bases at V and 3 bases at J; junction bases unmatched: 7. The CDR3 is 15 amino acids. Germline CDR1 reads PRHDT; CDR2 reads FYEKMQ (reference sequence). For the CDR3, the DNA is TGTGCCAGCAGCGGGCGGACTAGAGTCTACAATGAGCAGTTCTTC. Its protein is CASSGRTRVYNEQFF.

This chain uses TRBV7-9 with TRBJ2-5, with D possibly being TRBD2 (6 bases). Germline lookup yields CDR1 SEHNR and CDR2 FQNEAQ (reference sequence). The CDR3 totals 13 residues. V dropped 5 bases and J dropped 2 bases, with 9 bases sitting between them. The CDR3 coding sequence is TGTGCCAGCAGCCGGGACTTTCAAGAGACCCAGTACTTC. This gives the protein CASSRDFQETQYF.

The count of this clone is one. The V call is TRBV6-5, the J call TRBJ1-4; 9 positions match TRBD1. This CDR3 region has 14 residues. Germline CDR1 is MNHEY and CDR2 is SVGAGI. V lost 5 bases, J lost 7 bases, and 5 bases stayed unmatched. The CDR3 spells CASSRGQGAEKLFF. The CDR3 DNA reads as TGTGCCAGCAGTCGGGGACAGGGCGCTGAAAAACTGTTTTTT.

J is TRBJ1-1 and V is TRBV18; D perhaps matches TRBD1 (5 bases). V gave up 3 bases and J gave up 2 bases, with 10 bases separating them. Germline lookup yields CDR1 KGHSH and CDR2 LQKENI. The CDR3 has 14 amino acids. CDR3 bases: TGTGCCAGCTCACCTAGGGGTGATAACACTGAAGCTTTCTTT. Amino acids: CASSPRGDNTEAFF.

The chain carries TRBV5-1 and TRBJ1-6; TRBD1 matches 8 bases. This CDR3 is built from 15 residues. Germline CDR1 is SGHRS and CDR2 is YFSETQ. V was clipped by 3 bases and J by 10 bases; unmatched bases: 9. CDR3 coding DNA: TGCGCCAGCAGCTCACAGGGGGTTGAAGGGTCACCCCTCCACTTT. Its translation is CASSSQGVEGSPLHF. Using reference TRBV5-1 and TRBJ1-6 for the parts outside the CDR3, the full variable domain is KAGVTQTPRYLIKTRGQQVTLSCSPISGHRSVSWYQQTPGQGLQFLFEYFSETQRNKGNFPGRFSGRQFSNSRSEMNVSTLELGDSALYLCASSSQGVEGSPLHFGNGTRLTVT.

This rearrangement joins TRBV5-4 to TRBJ2-1, with no clear D. The ends were cut back, 0 bases at V and 8 bases at J, with 9 bases in the middle. The CDR3 is 13 residues long. Germline V lookup: CDR1 SGHNT, CDR2 YYREEE (reference sequence). The CDR3 nucleotides are TGTGCCAGCAGCTTGGTGGATGGGCATGAGCAGTTCTTC. Translating gives CASSLVDGHEQFF. Full variable domain (missing parts from reference TRBV5-4 and TRBJ2-1): ETGVTQSPTHLIKTRGQQVTLRCSSQSGHNTVSWYQQALGQGPQFIFQYYREEENGRGNFPPRFSGLQFPNYSSELNVNALELDDSALYLCASSLVDGHEQFFGPGTRLTVL.